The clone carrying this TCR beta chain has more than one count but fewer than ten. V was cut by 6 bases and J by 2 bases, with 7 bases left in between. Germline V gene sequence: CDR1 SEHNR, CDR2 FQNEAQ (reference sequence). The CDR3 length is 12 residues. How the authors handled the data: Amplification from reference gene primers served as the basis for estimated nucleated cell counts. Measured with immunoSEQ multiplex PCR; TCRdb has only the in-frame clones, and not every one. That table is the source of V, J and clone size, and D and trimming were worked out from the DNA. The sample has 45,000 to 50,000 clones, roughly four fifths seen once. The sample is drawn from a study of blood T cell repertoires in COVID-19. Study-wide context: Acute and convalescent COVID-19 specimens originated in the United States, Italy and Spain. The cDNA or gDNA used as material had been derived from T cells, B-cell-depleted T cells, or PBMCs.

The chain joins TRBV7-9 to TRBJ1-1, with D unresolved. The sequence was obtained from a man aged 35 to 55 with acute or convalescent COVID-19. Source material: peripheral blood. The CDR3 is CASRLGNTEAFF. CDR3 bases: TGTGCCAGCAGACTCGGTAACACTGAAGCTTTCTTT.